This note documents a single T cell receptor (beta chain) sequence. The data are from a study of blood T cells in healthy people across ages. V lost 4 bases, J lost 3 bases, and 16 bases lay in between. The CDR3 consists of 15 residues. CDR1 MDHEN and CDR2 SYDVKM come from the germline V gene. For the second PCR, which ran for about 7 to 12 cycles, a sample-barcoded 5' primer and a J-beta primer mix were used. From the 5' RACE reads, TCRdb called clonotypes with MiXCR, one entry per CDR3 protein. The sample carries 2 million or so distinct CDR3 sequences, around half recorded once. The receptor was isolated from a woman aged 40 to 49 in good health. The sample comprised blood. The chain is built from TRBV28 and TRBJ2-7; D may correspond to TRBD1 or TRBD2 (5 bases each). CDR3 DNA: TGTGCCAGCAGTTCCTCTAAGGGACCGCTCTACGAGCAGTACTTC. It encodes CASSSSKGPLYEQYF. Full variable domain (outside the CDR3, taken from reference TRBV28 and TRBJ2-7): DVKVTQSSRYLVKRTGEKVFLECVQDMDHENMFWYRQDPGLGLRLIYFSYDVKMKEKGDIPEGYSVSREKKERFSLILESASTNQTSMYLCASSSSKGPLYEQYFGPGTRLTVT.